The clone carrying this T cell receptor beta chain has just one count. The sample originates from a study of somatic mutations in cytotoxic T cells in rheumatoid arthritis. The CDR3 spans 12 residues. The V gene's germline CDR1 is SNHLY and CDR2 FYNNEI. Produced via immunoSEQ multiplex PCR; TCRdb's table is partial and in-frame only. The repertoire holds approximately 3,700 clones, with roughly 80% as singletons. This TCR was recovered from a man aged 35-49 years with rheumatoid arthritis. The gene calls are TRBV2 and TRBJ2-1, with D perhaps TRBD2 (6 bases). The sample taken for sequencing was CD8+ T cells sorted from blood. The CDR3 protein is CATGGPTREQFF. The CDR3 nucleotides are TGTGCGACCGGGGGACCGACTCGTGAGCAGTTCTTC.